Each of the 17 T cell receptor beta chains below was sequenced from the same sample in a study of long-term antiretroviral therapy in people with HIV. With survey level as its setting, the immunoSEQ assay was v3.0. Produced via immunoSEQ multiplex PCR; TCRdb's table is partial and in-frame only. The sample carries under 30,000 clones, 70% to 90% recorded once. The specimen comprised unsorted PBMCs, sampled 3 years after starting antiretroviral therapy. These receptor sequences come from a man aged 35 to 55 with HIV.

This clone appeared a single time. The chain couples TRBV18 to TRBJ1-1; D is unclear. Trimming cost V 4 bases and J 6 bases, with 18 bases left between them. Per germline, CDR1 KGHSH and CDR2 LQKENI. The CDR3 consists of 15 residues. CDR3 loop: CASSRRTGGDAEAFF. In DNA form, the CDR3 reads TGTGCCAGCTCACGAAGGACGGGTGGGGATGCTGAAGCTTTCTTT. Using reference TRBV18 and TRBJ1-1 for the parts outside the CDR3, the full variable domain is NAGVMQNPRHLVRRRGQEARLRCSPMKGHSHVYWYRQLPEEGLKFMVYLQKENIIDESGMPKERFSAEFPKEGPSILRIQQVVRGDSAAYFCASSRRTGGDAEAFFGQGTRLTVV.

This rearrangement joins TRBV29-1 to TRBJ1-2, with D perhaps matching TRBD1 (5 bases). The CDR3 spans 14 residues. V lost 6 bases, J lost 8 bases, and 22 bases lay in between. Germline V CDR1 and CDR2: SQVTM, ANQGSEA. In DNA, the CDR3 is TGCAGCGTCCCCACCCCCCCCGGGGGGTACGGCTACACCTTC. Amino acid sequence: CSVPTPPGGYGYTF.

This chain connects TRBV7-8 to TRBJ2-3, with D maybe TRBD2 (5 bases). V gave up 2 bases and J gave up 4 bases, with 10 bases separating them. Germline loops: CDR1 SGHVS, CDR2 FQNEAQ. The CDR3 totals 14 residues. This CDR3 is CASSLIGRADTQYF. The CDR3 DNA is TGTGCCAGCAGCTTAATAGGGCGGGCAGATACGCAGTATTTT.

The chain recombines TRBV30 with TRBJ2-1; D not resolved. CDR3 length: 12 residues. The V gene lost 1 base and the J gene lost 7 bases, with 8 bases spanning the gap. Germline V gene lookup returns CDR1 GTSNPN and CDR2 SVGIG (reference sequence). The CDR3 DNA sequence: TGTGCCTGGAGTGGGCAATTGAATGAGCAGTTCTTC. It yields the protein CAWSGQLNEQFF.

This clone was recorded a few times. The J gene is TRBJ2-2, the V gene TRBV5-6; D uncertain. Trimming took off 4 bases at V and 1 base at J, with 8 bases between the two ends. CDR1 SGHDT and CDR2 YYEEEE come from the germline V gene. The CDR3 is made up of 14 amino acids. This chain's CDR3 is CASSLTRNTGELFF. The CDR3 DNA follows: TGTGCCAGCAGCCTGACAAGGAACACCGGGGAGCTGTTTTTT.

The CDR3 reads CASGTGGVGDTQYF. Here the CDR3 DNA reads TGTGCCAGCGGGACAGGGGGCGTTGGAGATACGCAGTATTTT. The gene calls are TRBV2 and TRBJ2-3, with 12 positions matching TRBD1. The V and J ends lost 8 bases and 5 bases, in that order; junction bases with no gene match: 5. Germline values: CDR1 SNHLY, CDR2 FYNNEI. This CDR3 contains 14 residues.

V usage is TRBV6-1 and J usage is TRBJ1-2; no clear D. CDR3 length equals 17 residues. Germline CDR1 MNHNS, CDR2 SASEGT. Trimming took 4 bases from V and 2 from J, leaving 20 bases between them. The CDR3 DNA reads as TGTGCCAGCAGTGGACCCGACACAGCTGCTGCAAACTATGGCTACACCTTC. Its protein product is CASSGPDTAAANYGYTF.

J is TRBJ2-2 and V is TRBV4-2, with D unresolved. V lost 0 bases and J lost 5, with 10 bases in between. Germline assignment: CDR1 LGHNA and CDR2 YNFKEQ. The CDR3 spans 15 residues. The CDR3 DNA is TGTGCCAGCAGCCAAGATACCGGACGTACCGGGGAGCTGTTTTTT. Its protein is CASSQDTGRTGELFF.

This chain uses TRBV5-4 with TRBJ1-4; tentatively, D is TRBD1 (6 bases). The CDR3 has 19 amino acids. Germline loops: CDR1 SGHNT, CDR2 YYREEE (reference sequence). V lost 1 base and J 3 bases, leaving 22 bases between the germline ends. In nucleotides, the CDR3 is TGTGCCAGCAGCTTGACCGCTGGACAGCCTCAGCCGGCTAATGAAAAACTGTTTTTT. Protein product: CASSLTAGQPQPANEKLFF.

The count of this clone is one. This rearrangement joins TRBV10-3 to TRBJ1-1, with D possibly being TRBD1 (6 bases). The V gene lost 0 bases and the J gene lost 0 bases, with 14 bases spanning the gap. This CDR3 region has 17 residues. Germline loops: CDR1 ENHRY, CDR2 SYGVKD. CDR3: CAISESRGGPLNTEAFF. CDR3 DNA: TGTGCCATCAGTGAGTCGAGGGGGGGGCCGCTGAACACTGAAGCTTTCTTT.

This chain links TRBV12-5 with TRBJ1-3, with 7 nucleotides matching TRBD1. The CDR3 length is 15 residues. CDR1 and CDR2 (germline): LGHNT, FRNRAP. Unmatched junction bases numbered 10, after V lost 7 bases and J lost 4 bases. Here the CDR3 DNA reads TGTGCTAGTGCCTTCACAGGGGAGCTCGGAAACACCATATATTTT. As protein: CASAFTGELGNTIYF.

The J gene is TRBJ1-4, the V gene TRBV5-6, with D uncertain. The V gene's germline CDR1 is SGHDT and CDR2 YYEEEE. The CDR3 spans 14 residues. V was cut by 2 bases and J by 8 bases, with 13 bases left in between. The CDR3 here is CASSLGRAEEKLFF. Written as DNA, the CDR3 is TGTGCCAGCAGCTTAGGGCGGGCCGAGGAAAAACTGTTTTTT.

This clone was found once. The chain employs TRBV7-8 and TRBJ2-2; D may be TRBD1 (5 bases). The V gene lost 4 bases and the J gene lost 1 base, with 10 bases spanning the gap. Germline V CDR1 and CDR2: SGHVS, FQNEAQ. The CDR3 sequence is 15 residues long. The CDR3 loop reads CASSYLDMNTGELFF. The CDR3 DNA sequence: TGTGCCAGCAGCTATCTGGACATGAACACCGGGGAGCTGTTTTTT.

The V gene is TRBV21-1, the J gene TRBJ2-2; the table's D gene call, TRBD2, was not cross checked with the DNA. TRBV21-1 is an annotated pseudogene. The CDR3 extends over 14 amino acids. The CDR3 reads CASSRRLATGELFF. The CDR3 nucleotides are TGTGCCAGCAGCAGGCGACTCGCCACCGGGGAGCTGTTTTTT.

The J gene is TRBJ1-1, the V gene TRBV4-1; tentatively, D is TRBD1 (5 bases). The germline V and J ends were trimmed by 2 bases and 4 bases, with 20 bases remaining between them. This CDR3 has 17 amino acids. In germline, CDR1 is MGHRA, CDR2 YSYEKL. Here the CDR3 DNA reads TGCGCCAGCAGCCAACGGAATCCGGGGGGTTGGATCACTGAAGCTTTCTTT. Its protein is CASSQRNPGGWITEAFF.

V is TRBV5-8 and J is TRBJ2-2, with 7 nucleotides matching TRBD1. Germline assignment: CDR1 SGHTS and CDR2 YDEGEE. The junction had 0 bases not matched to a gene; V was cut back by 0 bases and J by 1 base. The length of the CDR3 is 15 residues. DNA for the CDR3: TGTGCCAGCAGCTTGGACAGGGGGAACACCGGGGAGCTGTTTTTT. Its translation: CASSLDRGNTGELFF.

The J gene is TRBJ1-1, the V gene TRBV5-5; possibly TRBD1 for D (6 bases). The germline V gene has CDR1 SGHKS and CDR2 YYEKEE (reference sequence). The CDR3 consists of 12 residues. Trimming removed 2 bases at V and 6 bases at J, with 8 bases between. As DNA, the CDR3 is TGTGCCAGCAGCTTAGGGGGACCTGAAGCTTTCTTT. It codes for CASSLGGPEAFF. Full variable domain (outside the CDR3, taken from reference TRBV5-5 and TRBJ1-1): DAGVTQSPTHLIKTRGQQVTLRCSPISGHKSVSWYQQVLGQGPQFIFQYYEKEERGRGNFPDRFSARQFPNYSSELNVNALLLGDSALYLCASSLGGPEAFFGQGTRLTVV.